The table lists the clone carrying this T cell receptor beta chain with a count of one. Other DNA sequences in the same sample also yield this CDR3. Authors' methods: From reference gene primer amplification, estimates of nucleated cell counts were derived. Using immunoSEQ multiplex PCR, the repertoire was profiled, and TCRdb retains in-frame clones only, with some absent. V and J calls and clone size are as listed in that table; D and trimming were resolved from the DNA. This table holds about 410,000 clones, 86% found once. This CDR3 has 15 residues. The V gene's germline CDR1 is KGHSH and CDR2 LQKENI. Trimming took 4 bases from V and 2 from J; bases not matched to a gene: 3. This sample is part of a study of blood T cell repertoires in COVID-19. As for the study in general: T cells, B-cell-depleted T cells, or PBMCs supplied cDNA or gDNA.

This sequence originates from a woman in her 30s with active or convalescent COVID-19. Sequenced: peripheral blood. The chain recombines TRBV18 with TRBJ2-2; 8 bases match TRBD1. The CDR3 reads CASSRTGPNTGELFF. CDR3 DNA: TGTGCCAGCTCACGGACAGGGCCTAACACCGGGGAGCTGTTTTTT.